This TCR beta chain stems from a study of cytomegalovirus exposure and HLA in healthy donors. About this clone: Its antigen is unknown.

V lost 10 bases and J 4 bases, leaving 16 bases between the germline ends. CDR3 length: 13 amino acids. Germline V gene data show CDR1 as ENHRY and CDR2 as SYGVKD. Points from the study as a whole: What TCR beta sequences reportedly achieved was accurate prediction of HLA-A and HLA-B alleles in most subjects. Excluded: some indistinguishable V segments such as TRBV6-2 and TRBV6-3. For presence/absence analyses, sequencing depth was assumed to be roughly uniform across donors.

Amplification used 60 Vbeta primers and 13 Jbeta primers. Clones were read by immunoSEQ multiplex PCR, and TCRdb kept only the in-frame ones, dropping some. The sample holds about 140,000 clones, about 85% seen once. This sequence joins TRBV10-3 and TRBJ1-1, with D perhaps matching TRBD1 (5 bases). This receptor was obtained from a boy aged 2 to 10 in good health and CMV-seronegative. Source material: PBMCs. The CDR3 DNA follows: TGTGCCACCGAGGACAACCGAGGCACTGAAGCTTTCTTT. Its translation is CATEDNRGTEAFF.